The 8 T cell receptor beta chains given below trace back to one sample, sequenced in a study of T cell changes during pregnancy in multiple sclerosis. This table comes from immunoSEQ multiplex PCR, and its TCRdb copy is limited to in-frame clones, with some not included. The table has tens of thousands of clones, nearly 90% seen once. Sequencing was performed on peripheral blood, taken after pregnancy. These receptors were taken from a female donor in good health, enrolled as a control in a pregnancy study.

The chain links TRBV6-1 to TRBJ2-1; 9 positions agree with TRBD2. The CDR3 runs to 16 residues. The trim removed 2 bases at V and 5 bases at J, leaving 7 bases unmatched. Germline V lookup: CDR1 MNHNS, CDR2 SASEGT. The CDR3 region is CASSESEAGGHNEQFF. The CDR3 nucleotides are TGTGCCAGCAGTGAATCGGAAGCGGGAGGCCACAATGAGCAGTTCTTC.

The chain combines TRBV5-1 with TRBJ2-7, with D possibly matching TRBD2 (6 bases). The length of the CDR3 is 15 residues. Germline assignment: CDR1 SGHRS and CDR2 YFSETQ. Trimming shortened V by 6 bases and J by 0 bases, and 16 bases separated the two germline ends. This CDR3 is CASNPEGLSSYEQYF. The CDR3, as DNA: TGCGCCAGCAACCCGGAGGGGCTGAGCTCCTACGAGCAGTACTTC.

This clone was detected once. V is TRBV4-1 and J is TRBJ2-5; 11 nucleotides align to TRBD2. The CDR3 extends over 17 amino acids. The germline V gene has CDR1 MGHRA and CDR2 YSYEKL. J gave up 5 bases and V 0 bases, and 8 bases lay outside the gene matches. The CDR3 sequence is CASSQEGLAGGPETQYF. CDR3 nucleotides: TGCGCCAGCAGCCAAGAAGGCTTAGCGGGGGGGCCGGAGACCCAGTACTTC.

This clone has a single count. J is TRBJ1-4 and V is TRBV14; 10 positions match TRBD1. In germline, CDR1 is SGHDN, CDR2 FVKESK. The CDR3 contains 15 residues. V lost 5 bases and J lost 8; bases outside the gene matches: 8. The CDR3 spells CASSGPGQGSEKLFF. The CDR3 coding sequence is TGTGCCAGCAGCGGTCCGGGACAGGGGAGCGAAAAACTGTTTTTT.

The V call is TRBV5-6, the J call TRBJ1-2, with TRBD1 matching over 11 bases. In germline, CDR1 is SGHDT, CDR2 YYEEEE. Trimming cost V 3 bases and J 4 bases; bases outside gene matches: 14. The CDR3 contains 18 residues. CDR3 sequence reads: CASSCGGTGGNLIYGYTF. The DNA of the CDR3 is TGTGCCAGCAGCTGTGGCGGGACAGGGGGGAACCTTATCTATGGCTACACCTTC.

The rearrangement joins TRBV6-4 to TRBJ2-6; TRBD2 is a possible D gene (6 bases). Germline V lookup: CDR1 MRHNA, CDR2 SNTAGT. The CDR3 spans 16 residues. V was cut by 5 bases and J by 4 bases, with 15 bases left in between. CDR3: CASSRLGGTGANVLTF. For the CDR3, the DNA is TGTGCCAGCAGTCGCCTCGGGGGTACCGGGGCCAACGTCCTGACTTTC.

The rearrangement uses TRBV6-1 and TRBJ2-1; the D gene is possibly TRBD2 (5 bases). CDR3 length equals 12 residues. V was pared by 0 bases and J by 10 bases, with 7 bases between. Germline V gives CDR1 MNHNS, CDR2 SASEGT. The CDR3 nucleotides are TGTGCCAGCAGTGAAGCACGAGGGGAGCAGTTCTTC. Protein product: CASSEARGEQFF.

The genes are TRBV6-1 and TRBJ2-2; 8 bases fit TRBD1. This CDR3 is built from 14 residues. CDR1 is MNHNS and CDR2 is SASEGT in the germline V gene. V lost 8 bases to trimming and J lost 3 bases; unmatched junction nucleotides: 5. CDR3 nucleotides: TGTGCCAGCCGGGACAGGATGGACACCGGGGAGCTGTTTTTT. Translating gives CASRDRMDTGELFF.